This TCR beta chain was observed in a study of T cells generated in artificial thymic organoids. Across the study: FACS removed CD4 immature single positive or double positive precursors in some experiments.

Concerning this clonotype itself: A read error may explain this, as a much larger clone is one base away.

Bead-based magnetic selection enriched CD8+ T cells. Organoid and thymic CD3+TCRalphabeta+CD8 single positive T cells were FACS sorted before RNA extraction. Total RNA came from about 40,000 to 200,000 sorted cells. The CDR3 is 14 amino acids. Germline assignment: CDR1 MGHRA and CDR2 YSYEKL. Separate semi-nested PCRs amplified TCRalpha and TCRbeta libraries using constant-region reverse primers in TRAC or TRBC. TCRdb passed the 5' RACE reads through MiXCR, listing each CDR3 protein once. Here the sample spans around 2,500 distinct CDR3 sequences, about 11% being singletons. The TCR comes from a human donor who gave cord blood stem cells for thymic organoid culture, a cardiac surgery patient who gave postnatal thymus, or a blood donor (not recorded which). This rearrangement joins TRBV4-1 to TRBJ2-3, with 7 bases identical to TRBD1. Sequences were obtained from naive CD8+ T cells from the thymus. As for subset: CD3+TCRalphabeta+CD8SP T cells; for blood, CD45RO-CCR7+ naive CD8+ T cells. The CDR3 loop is CASSPRDSTDTRYF. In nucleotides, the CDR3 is TGCGCCAGCAGCCCTCGGGACAGCACAGATACGCGGTATTTT.